This TCR beta chain was obtained from a study of cytomegalovirus exposure and HLA in healthy donors. Primers for the PCR totalled 60 Vbeta and 13 Jbeta. Assay: immunoSEQ multiplex PCR; the TCRdb copy retains only in-frame clones and omits some. The table includes over 100,000 clones, 50% to 80% detected once. At collection, donors were nominally healthy, but unrecorded immune exposures were probable. Sequencing was performed on PBMCs. The sequence was collected from a woman in her 40s in good health and CMV-seropositive.

In nucleotides, the CDR3 is TGTGCCAGCAGCCAAGGACAGGGGAGTGGGCAAGAGACCCAGTACTTC. It codes for CASSQGQGSGQETQYF. The J gene is TRBJ2-5, the V gene TRBV4-2; 8 bases agree with TRBD1. The CDR3 is 16 amino acids. Germline CDR1 is LGHNA and CDR2 is YNFKEQ. The V and J ends lost 1 base and 2 bases, in that order; junction bases with no gene match: 6.